This T cell receptor beta chain was observed in a study of blood T cell repertoires in COVID-19. As for the study in general: T cells, B-cell-depleted T cells, or PBMCs supplied cDNA or gDNA.

In the study's own analysis: Amplified reference gene primers provided the basis for estimating nucleated cell counts. Method: immunoSEQ multiplex PCR; TCRdb's copy keeps in-frame clones and lacks some. That table furnishes V, J and clone size, whereas the DNA furnished D and trimming. The repertoire includes more than 60,000 clones, almost 85% of them detected once, and about 9.4% sits in the top ten. Per the germline V gene, CDR1 is SNHLY and CDR2 is FYNNEI. This CDR3 region has 15 residues. V shed 7 bases and J 7 bases; nucleotides not matched to a gene: 6. The sequenced material came from peripheral blood. This sequence originates from a man aged 55 to 70 with acute or convalescent COVID-19. The genes are TRBV2 and TRBJ2-1; 14 bases are a match to TRBD2. The CDR3: CASKGTSGRTNEQFF. For the CDR3, the DNA is TGTGCCAGCAAAGGGACTAGCGGGAGAACAAATGAGCAGTTCTTC.